These 18 T cell receptor beta chains were all obtained from the same sample, sequenced in a study of shared clonotypes between healthy human individuals (dated by TCRdb to about 2020). The protocol used for the library was the immunoSEQ multiplex PCR assay. The source is immuneACCESS, and TCRdb retained only in-frame sequences with V and J called. Part of the clones is not carried over; for the studies checked, unresolved V genes explain less than half of this, and the remainder is unexplained. Recorded for this sample are 2.3 million or so clones; 80% to 95% of them occurred a single time. Together, the top ten hold around 0.4% of the sample. What was sequenced was naive CD4+ T cells from PBMCs. The intended sense of this specimen's cell subset or site label: CD45RA+ positively selected. The receptors here all came from a man aged 18 to 30 in good health. Some clones in this sample may be carry-over from other donors' samples.

This clone has a single count. The chain joins TRBV27 to TRBJ1-4, with TRBD1 as a possible D gene (5 bases). This CDR3 region has 17 residues. Germline-derived CDR1 and CDR2 are MNHEY and SMNVEV (reference sequence). V was pared by 6 bases and J by 7 bases, with 24 bases between. The CDR3 spells CASSLTGTAYSIEKLFF. The CDR3 nucleotides read TGTGCCAGCAGCCTAACCGGGACCGCCTACTCTATTGAAAAACTGTTTTTT. The full variable domain, in which reference TRBV27 and TRBJ1-4 provide the parts outside the CDR3, is EAQVTQNPRYLITVTGKKLTVTCSQNMNHEYMSWYRQDPGLGLRQIYYSMNVEVTDKGDVPEGYKVSRKEKRNFPLILESPSPNQTSLYFCASSLTGTAYSIEKLFFGSGTQLSVL.

CDR3 nucleotides: TGTGCCAGCTCACCACTCAGGGAAGCAAGAGGCTACACCTTC. This translates into CASSPLREARGYTF. The J gene is TRBJ1-2, the V gene TRBV18; tentatively, D is TRBD1 (5 bases). The V gene's germline CDR1 is KGHSH and CDR2 LQKENI. Deletions cut 1 base from V and 8 bases from J, with 14 bases between. The CDR3 contains 14 residues.

This chain joins TRBV4-3 and TRBJ2-6; D remains ambiguous. The CDR3 has 15 amino acids. V lost 7 bases and J 7 bases, leaving 17 bases between the germline ends. Per germline, CDR1 LGHNA and CDR2 YSLEER. CDR3 coding DNA: TGCGCCAGCACCCCTATGGTACACCAAGCCAACGTCCTGACTTTC. It codes for CASTPMVHQANVLTF.

The chain carries TRBV7-9 and TRBJ2-1; TRBD1 agrees at 8 bases. V lost 6 bases, J lost 0 bases, and 7 bases stayed unmatched. The germline V gene encodes CDR1 SEHNR and CDR2 FQNEAQ (reference sequence). The CDR3 has 16 residues. In DNA, the CDR3 is TGTGCCAGCAGTCACACAGGGGGTAACTCCTACAATGAGCAGTTCTTC. Protein sequence: CASSHTGGNSYNEQFF. Variable domain in full (rest from reference TRBV7-9 and TRBJ2-1): DTGVSQNPRHKITKRGQNVTFRCDPISEHNRLYWYRQTLGQGPEFLTYFQNEAQLEKSRLLSDRFSAERPKGSFSTLEIQRTEQGDSAMYLCASSHTGGNSYNEQFFGPGTRLTVL.

The J gene is TRBJ1-2, the V gene TRBV28; D gene ambiguous. With 10 bases removed from V and 8 bases from J, the gap between germline ends came to 17 bases. Germline V gene data show CDR1 as MDHEN and CDR2 as SYDVKM. This CDR3 comprises 12 residues. CDR3 loop: CATQVAGEGYTF. The CDR3 DNA reads TGTGCCACCCAAGTGGCGGGAGAAGGCTACACCTTC.

The chain carries TRBV5-4 and TRBJ2-7, with 8 positions matching TRBD2. The junction had 5 bases not matched to a gene; V was cut back by 3 bases and J by 0 bases. This CDR3 is 15 amino acids long. Germline values: CDR1 SGHNT, CDR2 YYREEE (reference sequence). The CDR3 loop is CASSYPGGNSYEQYF. The CDR3 bases are TGTGCCAGCAGCTACCCGGGAGGGAACTCCTACGAGCAGTACTTC.

The V and J genes are TRBV6-1 and TRBJ2-5; a possible D gene is TRBD2 (7 bases). The V gene lost 4 bases and the J gene lost 5 bases, with 17 bases spanning the gap. Germline V gives CDR1 MNHNS, CDR2 SASEGT. The CDR3 totals 15 residues. Here the CDR3 DNA reads TGTGCCAGCAGTGGTCATAACAGGGAGGGGGAGACCCAGTACTTC. It is translated as CASSGHNREGETQYF.

This clone was recorded once. The J gene is TRBJ1-2, the V gene TRBV28, with D possibly TRBD1 on 6 matching bases. Trimming removed 6 bases at V and 5 bases at J, with 16 bases between. The CDR3 extends over 14 amino acids. Germline CDR1 and CDR2: MDHEN and SYDVKM. The CDR3 here is CASRTTGTRYGYTF. DNA for the CDR3: TGTGCCAGCAGGACGACCGGGACACGTTATGGCTACACCTTC.

The rearrangement joins TRBV18 to TRBJ2-7; D unresolved. The V gene lost 4 bases and the J gene lost 2 bases, with 15 bases spanning the gap. The CDR3 is 15 amino acids. CDR1 is KGHSH and CDR2 is LQKENI in the germline V gene. DNA of the CDR3: TGTGCCAGCTCACTGGGTCAGGCACCAACCTACGAGCAGTACTTC. The encoded protein is CASSLGQAPTYEQYF.

This sequence joins TRBV28 and TRBJ2-1, with D uncertain. With 3 bases removed from V and 1 base from J, the gap between germline ends came to 10 bases. The germline CDR1 and CDR2 sequences are MDHEN and SYDVKM. This CDR3 is 15 amino acids long. CDR3 in DNA: TGTGCCAGCAGTTTGTTGGGTAGATCCTACAATGAGCAGTTCTTC. This translates into CASSLLGRSYNEQFF. Full variable domain (outside the CDR3, taken from reference TRBV28 and TRBJ2-1): DVKVTQSSRYLVKRTGEKVFLECVQDMDHENMFWYRQDPGLGLRLIYFSYDVKMKEKGDIPEGYSVSREKKERFSLILESASTNQTSMYLCASSLLGRSYNEQFFGPGTRLTVL.

A word on this clone: Other DNA sequences in the same sample also yield this CDR3. This chain joins TRBV28 and TRBJ1-5; D gene uncertain. The CDR3 is 13 amino acids. Germline values: CDR1 MDHEN, CDR2 SYDVKM. Deletions cut 6 bases from V and 1 base from J, with 7 bases between. CDR3 coding DNA: TGTGCCAGCAGCCTCGACAGCAATCAGCCCCAGCATTTT. Translation gives CASSLDSNQPQHF.

The chain links TRBV28 to TRBJ1-1; D unresolved. Germline lookup yields CDR1 MDHEN and CDR2 SYDVKM. V was trimmed by 4 bases and J by 1 base, leaving 10 bases between them. The CDR3 runs to 14 residues. The CDR3 loop reads CASSWRGSNTEAFF. The CDR3 coding sequence is TGTGCCAGCAGTTGGCGGGGTTCGAACACTGAAGCTTTCTTT.

The chain combines TRBV10-3 with TRBJ2-5; the D gene could be TRBD1 or TRBD2 (5 bases each). The germline gives CDR1 ENHRY, CDR2 SYGVKD. The CDR3 runs to 12 residues. Trimming pared 8 bases from V and 5 bases from J, leaving 12 bases between. The CDR3 is CAIGRGVETQYF. In DNA, the CDR3 is TGTGCCATCGGTCGAGGGGTGGAGACCCAGTACTTC.

V is TRBV7-9 and J is TRBJ2-1; the D gene is possibly TRBD2 (5 bases). CDR1 and CDR2 from the germline V gene are SEHNR and FQNEAQ (reference sequence). Deletions cut 1 base from V and 15 bases from J, with 13 bases between. The CDR3 contains 12 residues. CDR3 sequence (DNA): TGTGCCAGCAGCTTAGAAAGGCGGGCAACGTTCTTC. Translating gives CASSLERRATFF.

The J gene is TRBJ2-5, the V gene TRBV25-1; D is ambiguous. Germline CDR1 MGHDK, CDR2 SYGVNS. The V and J ends lost 4 bases and 5 bases respectively, with 14 bases between them. The CDR3 totals 14 residues. CDR3 bases: TGTGCCAGCAGTGGACGCCCCGGGCGGGAGACCCAGTACTTC. Its translation is CASSGRPGRETQYF.

For this clone: Other DNA variants within this sample encode the same CDR3. The chain couples TRBV19 to TRBJ1-2; a weak D match, TRBD1 (5 bases). From germline, CDR1 is LNHDA and CDR2 SQIVND (reference sequence). This CDR3 region has 14 residues. Trimming shortened V by 1 base and J by 3 bases, and 9 bases separated the two germline ends. CDR3: CASSIVGTHYGYTF. CDR3 nucleotide sequence: TGTGCCAGTAGTATAGTAGGGACTCACTATGGCTACACCTTC.

The chain links TRBV6-1 to TRBJ1-1, with D hard to call. Germline values: CDR1 MNHNS, CDR2 SASEGT. Trimming took off 4 bases at V and 5 bases at J, with 17 bases between the two ends. This CDR3 spans 15 amino acids. CDR3 bases: TGTGCCAGCAGTGCCTCCGGACTGGGAAAAACTGAAGCTTTCTTT. Translation gives CASSASGLGKTEAFF.

V gene TRBV27 combines with J gene TRBJ1-5; D might be TRBD1 (5 bases). The germline CDR1 and CDR2 sequences are MNHEY and SMNVEV (reference sequence). With 1 base removed from V and 3 bases from J, the gap between germline ends came to 7 bases. The CDR3 loop spans 14 amino acids. DNA of the CDR3: TGTGCCAGCAGTTTATTCAGGGACAATCAGCCCCAGCATTTT. Translating it yields CASSLFRDNQPQHF.